This T cell receptor (beta chain) was sequenced during a study of T-cell reconstitution after alpha-beta-depleted transplantation in children. Study results and limitations: Hyperexpanded clones declined; after one year, newly produced T cells mostly supplied diversity. Reports say that about two months after transplant, the alpha-beta T cells came out of several hundred graft clones that had expanded. Certain patients had high TCRbeta diversity at day 60, and it came from recipient T cells and thymic progenitors that survived.

V shed 7 bases and J shed 2 bases, with 9 bases lying between them. In germline, CDR1 is LGHNT, CDR2 FRNRAP. This CDR3 comprises 12 residues. With regard to this clonotype: The antigen is unknown.

The authors prepared the TCRbeta library with unique molecular identifiers. TCRdb independently ran MiXCR on the PCR reads; one entry per CDR3 protein. The data hold about 1,000,000 distinct CDR3 sequences, with about 29% observed a single time. V and J are TRBV12-5 and TRBJ2-7; D not certain. Sample: PBMCs, mostly from graft donor cells, taken 360 days after TCRalphabeta/CD19-depleted stem cell transplant. The TCR was taken from a boy in the first two years of life who had a stem cell transplant for SCID, so the T cells may come from the graft donor. In DNA, the CDR3 is TGTGCTAGTGCCGGCGTTACCTACGAGCAGTACTTC. It encodes CASAGVTYEQYF.